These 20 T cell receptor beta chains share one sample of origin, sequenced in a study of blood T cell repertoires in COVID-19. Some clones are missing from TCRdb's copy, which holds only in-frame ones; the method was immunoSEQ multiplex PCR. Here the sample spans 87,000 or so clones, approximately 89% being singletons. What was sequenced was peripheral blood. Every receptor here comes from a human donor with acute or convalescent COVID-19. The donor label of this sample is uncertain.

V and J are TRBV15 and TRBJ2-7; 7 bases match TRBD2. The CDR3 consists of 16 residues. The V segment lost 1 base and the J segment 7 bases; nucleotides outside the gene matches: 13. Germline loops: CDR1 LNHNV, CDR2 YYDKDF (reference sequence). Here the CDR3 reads CATSRGVAGHLLEQYF. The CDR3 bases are TGTGCCACCAGCAGAGGGGTAGCGGGCCACCTTTTGGAGCAGTACTTC.

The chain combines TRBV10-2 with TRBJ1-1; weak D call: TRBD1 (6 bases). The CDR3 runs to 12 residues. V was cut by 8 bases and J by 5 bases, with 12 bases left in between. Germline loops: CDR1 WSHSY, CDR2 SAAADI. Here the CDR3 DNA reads TGCGCCAGCCATACAGGGAGTACTGAAGCTTTCTTT. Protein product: CASHTGSTEAFF.

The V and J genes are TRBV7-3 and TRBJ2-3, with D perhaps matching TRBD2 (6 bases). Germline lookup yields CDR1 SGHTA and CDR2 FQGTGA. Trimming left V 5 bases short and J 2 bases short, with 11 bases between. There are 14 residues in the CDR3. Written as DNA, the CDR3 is TGTGCCAGCAGCCCCGGAGGGACCACAGATACGCAGTATTTT. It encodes CASSPGGTTDTQYF.

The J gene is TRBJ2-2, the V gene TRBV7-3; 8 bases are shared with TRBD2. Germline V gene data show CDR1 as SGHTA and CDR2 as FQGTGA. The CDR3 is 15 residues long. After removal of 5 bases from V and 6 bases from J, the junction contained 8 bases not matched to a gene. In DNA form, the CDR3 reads TGTGCCAGCAGCGCACGGCAAGCGGGGGCCGGGGAGCTGTTTTTT. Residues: CASSARQAGAGELFF.

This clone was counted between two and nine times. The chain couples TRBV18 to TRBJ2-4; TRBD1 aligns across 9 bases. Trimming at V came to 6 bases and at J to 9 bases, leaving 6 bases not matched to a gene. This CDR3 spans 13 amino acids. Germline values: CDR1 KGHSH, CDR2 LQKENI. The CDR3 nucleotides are TGTGCCAGCTCCCTGGACAGGGGAAGCATTCAGTACTTC. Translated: CASSLDRGSIQYF.

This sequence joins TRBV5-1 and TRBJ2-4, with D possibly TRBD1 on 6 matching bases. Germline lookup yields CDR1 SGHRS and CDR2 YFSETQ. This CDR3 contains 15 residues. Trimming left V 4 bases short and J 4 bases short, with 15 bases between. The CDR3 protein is CASSPLEGHKNIQYF. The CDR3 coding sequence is TGCGCCAGCAGCCCCCTTGAGGGACATAAAAACATTCAGTACTTC.

CDR3 loop: CASSLGRGDLGYEQYF. The CDR3 nucleotides are TGTGCCAGCAGCTTGGGTCGGGGGGATTTAGGATACGAGCAGTACTTC. V usage is TRBV5-5 and J usage is TRBJ2-7; 7 bases are a match to TRBD2. V was clipped by 0 bases and J by 4 bases; unmatched bases: 10. CDR3 size: 16 residues. The germline V gene encodes CDR1 SGHKS and CDR2 YYEKEE (reference sequence).

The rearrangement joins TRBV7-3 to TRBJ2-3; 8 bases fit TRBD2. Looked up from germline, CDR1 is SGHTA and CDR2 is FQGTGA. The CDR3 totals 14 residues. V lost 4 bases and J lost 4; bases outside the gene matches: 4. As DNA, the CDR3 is TGTGCCAGCAGCTCTAGCGGGCCCGCAGATACGCAGTATTTT. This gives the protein CASSSSGPADTQYF. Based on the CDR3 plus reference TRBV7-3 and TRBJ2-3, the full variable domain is GAGVSQTPSNKVTEKGKYVELRCDPISGHTALYWYRQSLGQGPEFLIYFQGTGAADDSGLPNDRFFAVRPEGSVSTLKIQRTERGDSAVYLCASSSSGPADTQYFGPGTRLTVL.

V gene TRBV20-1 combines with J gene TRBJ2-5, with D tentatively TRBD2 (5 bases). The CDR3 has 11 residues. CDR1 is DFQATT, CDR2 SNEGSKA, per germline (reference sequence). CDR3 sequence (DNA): TGCAGCCCTAGGTTCGGAGGGACCCAGTACTTC. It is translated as CSPRFGGTQYF.

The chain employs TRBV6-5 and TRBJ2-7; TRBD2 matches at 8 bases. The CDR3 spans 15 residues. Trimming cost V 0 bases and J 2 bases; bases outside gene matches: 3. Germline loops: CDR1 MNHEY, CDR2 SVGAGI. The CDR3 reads CASSYSGRGTYEQYF. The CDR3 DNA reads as TGTGCCAGCAGTTACTCCGGGAGGGGGACCTACGAGCAGTACTTC.

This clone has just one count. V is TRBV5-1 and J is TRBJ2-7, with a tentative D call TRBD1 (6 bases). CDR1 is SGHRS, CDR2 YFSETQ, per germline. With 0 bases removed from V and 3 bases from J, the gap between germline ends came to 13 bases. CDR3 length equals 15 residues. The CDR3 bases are TGCGCCAGCAGCTTGGGCCAGGGGCTATACTACGAGCAGTACTTC. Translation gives CASSLGQGLYYEQYF.

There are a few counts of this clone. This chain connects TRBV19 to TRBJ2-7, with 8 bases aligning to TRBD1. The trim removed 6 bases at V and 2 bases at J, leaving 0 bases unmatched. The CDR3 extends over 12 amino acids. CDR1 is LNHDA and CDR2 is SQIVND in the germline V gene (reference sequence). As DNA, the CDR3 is TGTGCCAGTAGGGACAGGGCCTACGAGCAGTACTTC. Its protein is CASRDRAYEQYF.

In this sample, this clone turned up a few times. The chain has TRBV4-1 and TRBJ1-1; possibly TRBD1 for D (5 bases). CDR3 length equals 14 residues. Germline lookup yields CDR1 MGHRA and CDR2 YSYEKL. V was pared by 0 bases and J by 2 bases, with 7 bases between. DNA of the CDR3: TGCGCCAGCAGCCAAGAGGACACCAACACTGAAGCTTTCTTT. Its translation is CASSQEDTNTEAFF.

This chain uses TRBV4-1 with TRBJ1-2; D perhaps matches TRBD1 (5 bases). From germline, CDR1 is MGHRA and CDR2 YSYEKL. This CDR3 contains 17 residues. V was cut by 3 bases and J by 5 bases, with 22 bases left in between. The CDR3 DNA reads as TGCGCCAGCAGCCAGGGTCCGGGCCCCTCGAAGGGGTATGGCTACACCTTC. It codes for CASSQGPGPSKGYGYTF.

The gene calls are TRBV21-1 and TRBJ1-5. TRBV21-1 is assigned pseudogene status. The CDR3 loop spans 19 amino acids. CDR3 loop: CASSKFAADREGSNQPQHF. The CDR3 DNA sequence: TGTGCCAGCAGCAAATTCGCCGCGGATAGGGAGGGGAGCAATCAGCCCCAGCATTTT.

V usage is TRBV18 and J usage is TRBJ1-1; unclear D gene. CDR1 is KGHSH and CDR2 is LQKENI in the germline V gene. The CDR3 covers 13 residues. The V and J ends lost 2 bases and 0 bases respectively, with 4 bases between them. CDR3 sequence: CASSPALNTEAFF. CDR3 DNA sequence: TGTGCCAGCTCACCAGCGTTGAACACTGAAGCTTTCTTT.

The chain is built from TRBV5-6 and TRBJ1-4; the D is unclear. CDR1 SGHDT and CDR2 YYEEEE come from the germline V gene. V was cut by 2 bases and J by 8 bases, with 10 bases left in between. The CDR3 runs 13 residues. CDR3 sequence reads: CASSLSGDEKLFF. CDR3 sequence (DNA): TGTGCCAGCAGCTTATCTGGAGACGAAAAACTGTTTTTT.

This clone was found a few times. The CDR3 reads CASSLGQGVDEQYF. For the CDR3, the DNA is TGCGCCAGCAGCTTGGGACAGGGGGTCGACGAGCAGTACTTC. This chain joins TRBV5-1 and TRBJ2-7; the match to TRBD1 covers 9 bases. The junction had 3 bases not matched to a gene; V was cut back by 0 bases and J by 5 bases. Germline V CDR1 and CDR2: SGHRS, YFSETQ. This CDR3 comprises 14 residues.

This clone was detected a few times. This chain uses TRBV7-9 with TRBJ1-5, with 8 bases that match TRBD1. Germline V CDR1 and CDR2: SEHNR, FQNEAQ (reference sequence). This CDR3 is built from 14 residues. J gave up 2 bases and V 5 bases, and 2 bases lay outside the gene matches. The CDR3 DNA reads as TGTGCCAGCAGCCAGGACAGGGGCAATCAGCCCCAGCATTTT. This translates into CASSQDRGNQPQHF.

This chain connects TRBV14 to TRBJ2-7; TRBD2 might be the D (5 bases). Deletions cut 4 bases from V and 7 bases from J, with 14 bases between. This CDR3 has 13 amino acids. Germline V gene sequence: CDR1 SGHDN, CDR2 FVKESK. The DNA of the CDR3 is TGTGCCAGCAGCCTGACGCGGGCGGAGGAGCAGTACTTC. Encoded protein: CASSLTRAEEQYF.